This passage covers 21 T cell receptor beta chains from one sample sequenced in a study of cytomegalovirus exposure and HLA in healthy donors. Primers for the PCR totalled 60 Vbeta and 13 Jbeta. Generated by immunoSEQ multiplex PCR, the TCRdb table keeps only in-frame clones and is missing some. The sample includes 150,000 to 200,000 clones, approximately 84% of them seen just once. The sample comprised PBMCs. The receptor source for this set is a boy aged 5 to 17 in good health and CMV-seronegative.

This chain uses TRBV6-5 with TRBJ2-1; D perhaps matches TRBD1 (6 bases). CDR1 is MNHEY and CDR2 is SVGAGI in the germline V gene. The CDR3 contains 14 residues. The V end lost 7 bases, the J end lost 8 bases, and 18 bases lay between the germline ends. The DNA for the CDR3 is TGTGCCAGCACCTCGACAGGCTCCAACGATGAGCAGTTCTTC. This gives the protein CASTSTGSNDEQFF.

The rearrangement joins TRBV27 to TRBJ2-1; 9 bases match TRBD1. The CDR3 length is 16 residues. Germline values: CDR1 MNHEY, CDR2 SMNVEV (reference sequence). J lost 10 bases, V lost 6 bases, and 16 bases had no gene match. The CDR3 sequence is CASSPRGTGTRGEQFF. CDR3 DNA: TGTGCCAGCAGCCCTAGGGGGACAGGGACGAGAGGGGAGCAGTTCTTC.

This clone was recorded only once. The chain joins TRBV27 to TRBJ2-1, with 9 bases matching TRBD1. Germline-derived CDR1 and CDR2 are MNHEY and SMNVEV (reference sequence). This CDR3 comprises 15 residues. V trimming: 5 bases; J trimming: 4 bases; junction bases outside the gene matches: 6. DNA for the CDR3: TGTGCCAGCAGTATAGGGACAGGGTGGTACAATGAGCAGTTCTTC. Translating it yields CASSIGTGWYNEQFF.

V and J are TRBV27 and TRBJ2-7, with D tentatively TRBD2 (5 bases). Germline V gene lookup returns CDR1 MNHEY and CDR2 SMNVEV (reference sequence). The V end lost 2 bases, the J end lost 6 bases, and 23 bases lay between the germline ends. This CDR3 is 17 amino acids long. CDR3 amino acids: CASSLTLLRFIRGEQYF. CDR3 DNA sequence: TGTGCCAGCAGTTTAACCCTATTAAGGTTCATCCGGGGCGAGCAGTACTTC.

This clone was seen only once. The chain recombines TRBV7-2 with TRBJ1-2; D is ambiguous. Trimming left V 1 base short and J 6 bases short, with 12 bases between. CDR1 is SGHTA and CDR2 is FQGNSA in the germline V gene. The CDR3 has 14 residues. The CDR3 loop is CASSLVAMMDGYTF. The CDR3 DNA reads TGTGCCAGCAGCTTAGTAGCCATGATGGATGGCTACACCTTC.

The J gene is TRBJ1-1, the V gene TRBV27; D is undetermined. The CDR3 sequence is 13 residues long. Between the trimmed V and J ends, which lost 5 bases and 0 bases, there was a span of 7 bases. Germline V gives CDR1 MNHEY, CDR2 SMNVEV (reference sequence). CDR3 amino acids: CASSIKLNTEAFF. The CDR3 DNA is TGTGCCAGCAGTATAAAATTGAACACTGAAGCTTTCTTT.

This clone was recorded a few times. The chain couples TRBV6-6 to TRBJ2-7, with 8 bases matching TRBD1. Trimming at V came to 4 bases and at J to 3 bases, leaving 8 bases not matched to a gene. The germline V gene encodes CDR1 MNHNY and CDR2 SVGAGI (reference sequence). The CDR3 extends over 15 amino acids. The CDR3: CASSSDRGRGYEQYF. In DNA, the CDR3 is TGTGCCAGCAGTTCCGACAGGGGTAGGGGCTACGAGCAGTACTTC.

The V gene is TRBV6-1, the J gene TRBJ1-5; D remains ambiguous. V dropped 4 bases and J dropped 9 bases, with 13 bases sitting between them. The germline gives CDR1 MNHNS, CDR2 SASEGT. The length of the CDR3 is 13 residues. Written as DNA, the CDR3 is TGTGCCAGCAGTGCACCGCCGAGATCGCCCCAGCATTTT. This codes for CASSAPPRSPQHF.

Only one count was recorded for this clone. This sequence joins TRBV28 and TRBJ1-1, with D possibly being TRBD1 (5 bases). The CDR3 runs 15 residues. Trimming took 3 bases from V and 4 from J, leaving 15 bases between them. CDR1 MDHEN and CDR2 SYDVKM come from the germline V gene. Here the CDR3 reads CASSLPQGWSTEAFF. Written as DNA, the CDR3 is TGTGCCAGCAGTTTGCCTCAGGGCTGGAGCACTGAAGCTTTCTTT. The full variable domain, its missing parts supplied by reference TRBV28 and TRBJ1-1, is DVKVTQSSRYLVKRTGEKVFLECVQDMDHENMFWYRQDPGLGLRLIYFSYDVKMKEKGDIPEGYSVSREKKERFSLILESASTNQTSMYLCASSLPQGWSTEAFFGQGTRLTVV.

This rearrangement joins TRBV6-5 to TRBJ2-7, with TRBD1 identical over 7 bases. This CDR3 region has 13 residues. V dropped 4 bases and J dropped 4; count of bases not matched to a gene: 4. Germline CDR1 MNHEY, CDR2 SVGAGI. Here the CDR3 DNA reads TGTGCCAGCAGTTCGACAGGGTTTTACGAGCAGTACTTC. This codes for CASSSTGFYEQYF.

The V and J genes are TRBV5-6 and TRBJ2-7, with TRBD1 as a possible D gene (6 bases). Trimming pared 0 bases from V and 6 bases from J, leaving 13 bases between. Per the germline V gene, CDR1 is SGHDT and CDR2 is YYEEEE. The CDR3 sequence is 14 residues long. The CDR3 DNA follows: TGTGCCAGCAGCTTGGTGGGACACCCTAGCGAGCAGTACTTC. The encoded protein is CASSLVGHPSEQYF.

There are a few counts of this clone. The CDR3 DNA follows: TGTGCCAGCAGCCAAGGGGTACCCTATGGCTACACCTTC. It is translated as CASSQGVPYGYTF. This chain joins TRBV5-6 and TRBJ1-2, with a tentative D call TRBD1 (5 bases). This CDR3 region has 13 residues. Germline CDR1 is SGHDT and CDR2 is YYEEEE. V dropped 4 bases and J dropped 4 bases, with 11 bases sitting between them.

CDR3 DNA: TGTGCCAGCTCCCCTCAGGGGAGGGGAGAGACCCAGTACTTC. This encodes CASSPQGRGETQYF. J is TRBJ2-5 and V is TRBV5-6, with D perhaps TRBD2 (7 bases). Germline V gene lookup returns CDR1 SGHDT and CDR2 YYEEEE. CDR3 length equals 14 residues. V was shortened by 7 bases and J by 4 bases, with 17 bases between the two germline ends. The whole variable domain, remainder taken from reference TRBV5-6 and TRBJ2-5, is DAGVTQSPTHLIKTRGQQVTLRCSPKSGHDTVSWYQQALGQGPQFIFQYYEEEERQRGNFPDRFSGHQFPNYSSELNVNALLLGDSALYLCASSPQGRGETQYFGPGTRLLVL.

This sequence joins TRBV15 and TRBJ2-1; 14 nucleotides match TRBD2. The CDR3 totals 21 residues. Germline V lookup: CDR1 LNHNV, CDR2 YYDKDF (reference sequence). J lost 6 bases, V lost 0 bases, and 16 bases had no gene match. CDR3 sequence: CATSRDLAGTSGSLLVNEQFF. Written as DNA, the CDR3 is TGTGCCACCAGCAGAGACTTGGCCGGGACTAGCGGGAGTTTGCTGGTCAATGAGCAGTTCTTC.

The V and J genes are TRBV30 and TRBJ2-1, with TRBD2 matching 11 bases. The germline V gene has CDR1 GTSNPN and CDR2 SVGIG (reference sequence). The CDR3 is made up of 15 amino acids. Unmatched junction bases numbered 3, after V lost 3 bases and J lost 2 bases. CDR3 bases: TGTGCCTGGAGCTATAGCGGGGGGGCCTACAATGAGCAGTTCTTC. Translating it yields CAWSYSGGAYNEQFF.

The V gene is TRBV18, the J gene TRBJ2-3; 8 nucleotides agree with TRBD2. The CDR3 has 14 residues. Germline V gives CDR1 KGHSH, CDR2 LQKENI. The J segment lost 3 bases and the V segment lost 10 bases, leaving 9 bases of the junction unmatched. The CDR3: CATFSGSRTDTQYF. The CDR3, as DNA: TGTGCCACGTTCAGCGGGAGCAGGACAGATACGCAGTATTTT.

The chain is built from TRBV13 and TRBJ2-3; D possibly corresponds to TRBD1 (5 bases). CDR3 length: 15 amino acids. CDR1 PRHDT and CDR2 FYEKMQ come from the germline V gene (reference sequence). The germline V and J ends were trimmed by 3 bases and 0 bases, with 10 bases remaining between them. This CDR3 is CASSFYRSSTDTQYF. In nucleotides, the CDR3 is TGTGCCAGCAGCTTCTACAGGTCGAGCACAGATACGCAGTATTTT.

The CDR3: CASRGQGPTYEQYF. CDR3 in DNA: TGTGCCAGCAGGGGACAGGGTCCTACCTACGAGCAGTACTTC. V usage is TRBV14 and J usage is TRBJ2-7; 9 bases match TRBD1. Unmatched junction bases numbered 5, after V lost 6 bases and J lost 2 bases. Germline-derived CDR1 and CDR2 are SGHDN and FVKESK. CDR3 length equals 14 residues.

This clone was recorded only once. The chain carries TRBV5-4 and TRBJ2-7, with TRBD2 matching over 7 bases. CDR1 and CDR2 (germline): SGHNT, YYREEE (reference sequence). The junction had 5 bases not matched to a gene; V was cut back by 3 bases and J by 2 bases. The CDR3 has 14 amino acids. CDR3 amino acids: CASSWGLNPYEQYF. The DNA for the CDR3 is TGTGCCAGCAGCTGGGGACTAAATCCCTACGAGCAGTACTTC.

This clone was detected a few times. This chain joins TRBV28 and TRBJ2-3, with D possibly being TRBD2 (5 bases). Trimming removed 6 bases at V and 2 bases at J, with 12 bases between. CDR3 length equals 14 residues. Germline lookup yields CDR1 MDHEN and CDR2 SYDVKM. The CDR3 DNA is TGTGCCAGCAGATCTACCGGGATCACAGATACGCAGTATTTT. It encodes CASRSTGITDTQYF.

This chain connects TRBV6-1 to TRBJ2-5; the match to TRBD2 covers 9 bases. The DNA matches TRBJ2-7 better at its end, which makes the J call doubtful. Germline CDR1 reads MNHNS; CDR2 reads SASEGT. The CDR3 loop spans 14 amino acids. In nucleotides, the CDR3 is TGTGCCAGCAGTCTAATAGCGGGAGTTTACGAGCAGTACTTC. Translation: CASSLIAGVYEQYF.